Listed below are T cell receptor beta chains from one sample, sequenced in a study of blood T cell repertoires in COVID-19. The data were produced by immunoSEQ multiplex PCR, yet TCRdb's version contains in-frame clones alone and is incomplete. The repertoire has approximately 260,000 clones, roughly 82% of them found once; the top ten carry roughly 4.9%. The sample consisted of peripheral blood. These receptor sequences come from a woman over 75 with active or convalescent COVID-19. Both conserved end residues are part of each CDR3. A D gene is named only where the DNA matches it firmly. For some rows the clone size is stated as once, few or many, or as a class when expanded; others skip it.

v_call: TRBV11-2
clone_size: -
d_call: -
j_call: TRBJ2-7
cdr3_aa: CASSLPGSSYEQYF
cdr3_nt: TGTGCCAGCAGCCTTCCGGGGAGCTCCTACGAGCAGTACTTC

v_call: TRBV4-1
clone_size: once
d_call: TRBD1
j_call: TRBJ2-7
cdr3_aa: CASSQDGTAYEQYF
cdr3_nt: TGCGCCAGCAGCCAAGACGGGACAGCCTACGAGCAGTACTTC

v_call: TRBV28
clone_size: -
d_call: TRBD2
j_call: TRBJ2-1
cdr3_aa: CASSPGWERDRLFF
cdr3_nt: TGTGCCAGCAGCCCCGGTTGGGAGCGGGACCGACTCTTCTTC

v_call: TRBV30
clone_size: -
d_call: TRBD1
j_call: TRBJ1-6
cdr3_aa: CAWGRTGDSPLHF
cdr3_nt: TGTGCCTGGGGGAGAACAGGGGATTCACCCCTCCACTTT

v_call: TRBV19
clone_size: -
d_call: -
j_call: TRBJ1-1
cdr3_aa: CASSQRTEAFF
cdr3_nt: TGTGCCAGTAGTCAGAGGACTGAAGCTTTCTTT

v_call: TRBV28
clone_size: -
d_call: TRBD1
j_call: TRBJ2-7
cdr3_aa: CASRSPWGQVYYEQYF
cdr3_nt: TGTGCCAGCAGGTCTCCCTGGGGACAGGTCTACTACGAGCAGTACTTC

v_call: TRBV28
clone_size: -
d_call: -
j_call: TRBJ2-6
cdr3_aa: CASSLGGGRPGANVLTF
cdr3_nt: TGTGCCAGCAGCCTTGGAGGGGGCCGTCCTGGGGCCAACGTCCTGACTTTC

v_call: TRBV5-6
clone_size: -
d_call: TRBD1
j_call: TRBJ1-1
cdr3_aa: CASSTLDRDATEAFF
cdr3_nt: TGTGCCAGCAGCACGCTGGACAGGGATGCTACTGAAGCTTTCTTT

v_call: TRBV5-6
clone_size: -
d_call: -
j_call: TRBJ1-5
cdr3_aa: CASSLRGFGQPQHF
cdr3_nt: TGTGCCAGCAGCTTGAGGGGGTTTGGACAGCCCCAGCATTTT

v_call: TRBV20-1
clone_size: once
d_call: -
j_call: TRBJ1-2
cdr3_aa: CSASSYAYGYTF
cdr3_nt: TGCAGTGCTAGTAGCTACGCCTATGGCTACACCTTC

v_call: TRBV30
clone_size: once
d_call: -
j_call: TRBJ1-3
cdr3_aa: CAWKKYEGNTIYF
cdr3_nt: TGTGCCTGGAAGAAGTATGAGGGAAACACCATATATTTT

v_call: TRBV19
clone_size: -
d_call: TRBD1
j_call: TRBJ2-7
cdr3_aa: CASSIGGQGAVNSLYEQYF
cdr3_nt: TGTGCCAGTAGTATAGGGGGCCAGGGGGCGGTGAATTCTCTCTACGAGCAGTACTTC

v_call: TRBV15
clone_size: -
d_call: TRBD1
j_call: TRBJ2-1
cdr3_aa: CATSRRQGLNNEQFF
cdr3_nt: TGTGCCACCAGCAGAAGACAGGGCCTTAACAATGAGCAGTTCTTC

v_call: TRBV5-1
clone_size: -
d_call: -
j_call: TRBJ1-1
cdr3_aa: CASSEWTEGTEAFF
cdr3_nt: TGCGCCAGCAGCGAATGGACAGAGGGAACTGAAGCTTTCTTT

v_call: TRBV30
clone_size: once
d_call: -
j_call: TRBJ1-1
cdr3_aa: CAWGETGRTEAFF
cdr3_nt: TGTGCCTGGGGGGAAACAGGGAGAACTGAAGCTTTCTTT

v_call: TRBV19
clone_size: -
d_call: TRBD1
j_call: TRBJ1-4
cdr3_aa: CASSTRQGNEKLFF
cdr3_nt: TGTGCCAGTAGTACACGACAGGGGAATGAAAAACTGTTTTTT

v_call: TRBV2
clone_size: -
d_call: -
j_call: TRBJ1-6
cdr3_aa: CASREQGSYNSPLHF
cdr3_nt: TGTGCCAGCAGAGAGCAGGGTTCCTATAATTCACCCCTCCACTTT

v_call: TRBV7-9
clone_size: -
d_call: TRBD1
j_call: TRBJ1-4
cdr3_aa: CASSLQPGQGHEKLFF
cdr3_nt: TGTGCCAGCAGCTTACAACCGGGACAGGGACATGAAAAACTGTTTTTT